This T cell receptor beta chain was recovered during a study of Tregs in tolerant kidney transplant recipients (dated by TCRdb to about 2019). Context from the whole study: Related donors were used in the transplants with nonmyeloablative bone marrow transplantation, and mixed chimerism was transient in the human trials. The study applied TCRbeta sequencing to find donor-specific regulatory T cells before combined kidney and bone marrow transplantation and then followed those same cells after transplant. Findings and caveats that apply to the study as a whole: In tolerant patients, donor-specific Tregs expanded more than Tregs overall, which suggests antigen-driven rather than nonspecific expansion. For some patients, the PCR primers changed as time went on, which meant samples from those patients could not be compared with one another at the nucleotide level. Although technical replication error seemed to be minimal, the question of biological reproducibility was not addressed directly. Expanding Tregs with activated donor B cells appeared to identify the most biologically relevant and donor-specific TCRbeta repertoire. The study was constrained by small patient numbers, and validation of the findings is required in larger populations and under other immunosuppression protocols.

V loses 6 bases of germline sequence and J loses 3 bases, and the interval between the two ends is 12 bases. The germline V gene sets CDR1 to SNHLY and CDR2 to FYNNEI. Including cysteine and phenylalanine, the CDR3 has 13 amino acids. Shown are 30 bases from within the CDR3, in frame from base 1. According to the study, the label for this sample's time point signals: blood sample drawn before combined kidney and bone marrow transplant. Unstimulated Tregs (CD4+CD25+CD127-), CD4+ non-Tregs (CD4+CD25-), CD4 and CD8 cells were FACS-sorted from thawed PBMCs. The patients were 4 recipients of combined kidney and bone marrow transplants from the ITN036ST trial, and samples were available only for these trial subjects. Healthy control blood was processed to PBMCs with a Ficoll density gradient and then cryopreserved, whereas patient PBMCs were collected both before and after transplant. Genomic DNA was extracted from sorted cells with the QIAGEN DNeasy Blood and Tissue Kit for TCRbeta CDR3 sequencing. High-throughput TCRbeta CDR3 sequencing, which included PCR amplification with bias correction and internal controls, was done commercially through immunoSEQ. In the authors' own workflow: Unique productive TCRbeta sequences were defined by CDR3 nucleotide sequence when primers matched and otherwise by CDR3 amino acid sequence together with Vbeta and Jbeta genes. To correct for sorting error, sequences found in more than one sorted population at a frequency ratio of 2:1 or less were discarded, and the remaining shared sequences were assigned to the population with the higher frequency. Donor-reactive sequences were defined as at least 5-fold expanded in CFSE-low cells versus unstimulated cells, with frequency of at least 0.01% in CFSE-low cells. Jensen-Shannon divergence, calculated on the top 100 TCRbeta sequences ranked by frequency, was used to quantify repertoire divergence. For any sample with multiple sequencing runs, sorting error was corrected in each run separately before the runs were pooled. TCRdb re-hosts the immuneACCESS table, in-frame sequences only. Its copies lack some clones; in the studies checked, an unresolved V gene accounts for under half of them, and the cause for the rest is not known. V and J calls and clone size come straight from that table; D and trimming were deduced from the DNA. The sample's own table lists 45,000 to 55,000 clones. The top ten clones comprise about 0.85% of the sample.

Comments on this clone: No cognate antigen has been identified for it. The CDR3 extends 3 residues past the end of the read, so its final part is completed from the germline J gene.

This TCR was recovered from a human donor who received a combined kidney and bone marrow transplant. The V gene is TRBV2 and the J gene is TRBJ2-7; the best D guess is TRBD1, with 6 bases matching. This sample comprised CD4+ T cells from blood, obtained before the transplant. The CDR3 DNA, read in part, is TGTGCCAGCAGCGTCCGGGACAACTACGAG. The resulting protein is CASSVRDNYE. The CDR3, in full, reads CASSVRDNYEQYF.